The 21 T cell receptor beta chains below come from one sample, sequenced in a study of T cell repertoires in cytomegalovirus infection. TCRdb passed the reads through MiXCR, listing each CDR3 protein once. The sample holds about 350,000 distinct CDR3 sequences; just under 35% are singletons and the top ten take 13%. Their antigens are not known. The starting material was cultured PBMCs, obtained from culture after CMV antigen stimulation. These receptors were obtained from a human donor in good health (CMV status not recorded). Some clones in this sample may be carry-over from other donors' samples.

CDR3 DNA: TGCGCCAGCAGCCCTAATCTGGTGACTGAAGCTTTCTTT. Translation: CASSPNLVTEAFF. The chain uses TRBV5-1 and TRBJ1-1, with D uncertain. Trimming left V 4 bases short and J 5 bases short, with 12 bases between. This CDR3 has 13 amino acids. CDR1 and CDR2 (germline): SGHRS, YFSETQ.

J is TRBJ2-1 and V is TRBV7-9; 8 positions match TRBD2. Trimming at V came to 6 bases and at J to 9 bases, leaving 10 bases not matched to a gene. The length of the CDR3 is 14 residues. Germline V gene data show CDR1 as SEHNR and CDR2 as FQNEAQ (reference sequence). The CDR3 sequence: CASRDPGTSGEQFF. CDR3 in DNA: TGTGCCAGCAGAGATCCCGGGACTAGTGGTGAGCAGTTCTTC.

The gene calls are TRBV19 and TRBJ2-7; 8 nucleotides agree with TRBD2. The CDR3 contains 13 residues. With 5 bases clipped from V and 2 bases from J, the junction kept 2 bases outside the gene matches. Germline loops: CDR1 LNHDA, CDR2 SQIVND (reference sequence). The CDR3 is CASSVGLAYEQYV. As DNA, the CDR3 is TGTGCCAGTAGTGTGGGACTAGCCTACGAGCAGTACGTC.

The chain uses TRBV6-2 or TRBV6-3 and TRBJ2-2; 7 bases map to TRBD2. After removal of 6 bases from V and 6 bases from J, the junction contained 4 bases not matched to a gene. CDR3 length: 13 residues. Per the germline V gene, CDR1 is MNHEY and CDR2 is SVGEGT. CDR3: CASRPTSPGELFF. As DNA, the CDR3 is TGTGCCAGCAGACCGACTAGCCCCGGGGAGCTGTTTTTT.

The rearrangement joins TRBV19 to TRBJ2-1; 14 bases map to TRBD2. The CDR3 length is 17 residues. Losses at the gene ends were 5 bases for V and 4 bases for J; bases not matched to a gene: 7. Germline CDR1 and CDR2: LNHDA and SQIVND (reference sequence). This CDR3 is CASSPRTSGRLYNEQFF. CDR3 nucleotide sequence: TGTGCCAGTAGTCCGCGGACTAGCGGGAGGCTTTACAATGAGCAGTTCTTC.

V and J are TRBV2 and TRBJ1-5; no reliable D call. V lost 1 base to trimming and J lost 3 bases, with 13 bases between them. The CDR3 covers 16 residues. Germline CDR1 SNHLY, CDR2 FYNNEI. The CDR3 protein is CASSEVGRQNNQPQHF. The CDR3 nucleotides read TGTGCCAGCAGTGAAGTCGGTAGGCAGAACAATCAGCCCCAGCATTTT.

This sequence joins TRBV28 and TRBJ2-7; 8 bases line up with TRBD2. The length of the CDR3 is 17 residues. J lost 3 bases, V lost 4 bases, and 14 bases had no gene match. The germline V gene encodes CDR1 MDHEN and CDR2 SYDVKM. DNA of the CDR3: TGTGCCAGCAGTTCCCCTCTCTCCGGGGGGGCCCACTACGAGCAGTACGTC. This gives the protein CASSSPLSGGAHYEQYV.

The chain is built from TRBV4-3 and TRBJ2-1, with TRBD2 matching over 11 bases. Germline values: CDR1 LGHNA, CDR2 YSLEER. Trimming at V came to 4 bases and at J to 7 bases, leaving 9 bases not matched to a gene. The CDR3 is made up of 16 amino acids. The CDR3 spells CASSPLTSGTWNEQFF. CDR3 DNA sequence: TGCGCCAGCAGCCCCTTGACTAGCGGGACCTGGAATGAGCAGTTCTTC.

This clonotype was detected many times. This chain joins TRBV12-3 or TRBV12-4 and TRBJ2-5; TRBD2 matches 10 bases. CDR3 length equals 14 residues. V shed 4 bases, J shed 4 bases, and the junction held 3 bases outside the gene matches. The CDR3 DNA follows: TGTGCCAGCAGTTCTAGCGGGAGAGGAGAGACCCAGTACTTC. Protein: CASSSSGRGETQYF.

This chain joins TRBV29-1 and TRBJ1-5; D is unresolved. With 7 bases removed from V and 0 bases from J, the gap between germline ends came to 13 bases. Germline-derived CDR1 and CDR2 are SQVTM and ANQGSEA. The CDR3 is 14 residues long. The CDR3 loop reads CSALTPDSNQPQHF. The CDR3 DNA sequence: TGCAGCGCCCTGACCCCCGATAGCAATCAGCCCCAGCATTTT. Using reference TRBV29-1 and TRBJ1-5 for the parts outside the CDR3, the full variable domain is SAVISQKPSRDICQRGTSLTIQCQVDSQVTMMFWYRQQPGQSLTLIATANQGSEATYESGFVIDKFPISRPNLTFSTLTVSNMSPEDSSIYLCSALTPDSNQPQHFGDGTRLSIL.

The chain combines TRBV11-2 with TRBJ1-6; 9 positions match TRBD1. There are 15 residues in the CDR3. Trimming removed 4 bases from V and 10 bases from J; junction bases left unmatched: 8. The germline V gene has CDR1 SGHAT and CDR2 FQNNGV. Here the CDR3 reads CASSSGGQGQSPLHF. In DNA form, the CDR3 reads TGTGCCAGCAGCTCCGGAGGACAGGGGCAATCACCCCTCCACTTT.

CDR3 DNA: TGTGCCATCAGGAAGGGACAGCAGACTAACTATGGCTACACCTTC. Amino acids: CAIRKGQQTNYGYTF. This chain joins TRBV10-3 and TRBJ1-2; 7 bases line up with TRBD1. This CDR3 comprises 15 residues. Germline CDR1 reads ENHRY; CDR2 reads SYGVKD. V trimming: 6 bases; J trimming: 0 bases; junction bases outside the gene matches: 7.

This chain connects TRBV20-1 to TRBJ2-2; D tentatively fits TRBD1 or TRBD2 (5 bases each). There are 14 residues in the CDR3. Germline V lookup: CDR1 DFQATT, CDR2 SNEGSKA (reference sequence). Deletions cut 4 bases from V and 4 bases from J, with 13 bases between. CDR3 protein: CSAKWQGRTGELFF. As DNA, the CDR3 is TGCAGTGCTAAATGGCAGGGACGCACCGGGGAGCTGTTTTTT.

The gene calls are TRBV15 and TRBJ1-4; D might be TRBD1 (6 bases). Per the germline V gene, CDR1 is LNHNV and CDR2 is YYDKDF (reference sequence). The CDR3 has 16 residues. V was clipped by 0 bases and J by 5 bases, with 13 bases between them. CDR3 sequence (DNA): TGTGCCACCAGCAGAGATCGAGCAGGGACAAATGAAAAACTGTTTTTT. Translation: CATSRDRAGTNEKLFF.

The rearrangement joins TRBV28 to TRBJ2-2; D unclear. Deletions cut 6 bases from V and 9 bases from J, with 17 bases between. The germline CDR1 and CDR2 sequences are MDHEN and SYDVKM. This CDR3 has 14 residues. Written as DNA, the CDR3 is TGTGCCAGCAGCCCCATTAAGTTGATACGGGAGCTGTTTTTT. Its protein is CASSPIKLIRELFF.

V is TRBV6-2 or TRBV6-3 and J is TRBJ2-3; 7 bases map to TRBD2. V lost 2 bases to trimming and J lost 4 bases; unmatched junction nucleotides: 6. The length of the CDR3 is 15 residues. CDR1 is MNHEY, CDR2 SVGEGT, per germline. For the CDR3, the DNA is TGTGCCAGCAGTTACCGGCGGGAGCGCCCAGATACGCAGTATTTT. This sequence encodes CASSYRRERPDTQYF.

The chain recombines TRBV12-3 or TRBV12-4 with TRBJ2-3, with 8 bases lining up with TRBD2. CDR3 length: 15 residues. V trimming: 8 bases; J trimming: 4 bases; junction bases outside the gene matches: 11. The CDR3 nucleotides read TGTGCCAGCCTTACAGCGGGAGTGGCCGCAGATACGCAGTATTTT. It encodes CASLTAGVAADTQYF.

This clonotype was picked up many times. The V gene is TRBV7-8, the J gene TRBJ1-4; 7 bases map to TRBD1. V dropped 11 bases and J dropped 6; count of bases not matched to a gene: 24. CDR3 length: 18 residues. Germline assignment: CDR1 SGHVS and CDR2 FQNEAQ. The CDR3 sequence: CAVPRAGQTRRIDEKLFF. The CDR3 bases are TGTGCCGTCCCAAGGGCGGGACAGACGAGGCGGATAGATGAAAAACTGTTTTTT.

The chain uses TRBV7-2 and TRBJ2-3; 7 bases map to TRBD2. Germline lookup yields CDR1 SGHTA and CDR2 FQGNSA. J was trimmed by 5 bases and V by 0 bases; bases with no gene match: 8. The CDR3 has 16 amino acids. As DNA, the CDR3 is TGTGCCAGCAGCTTAGCGGGAGGGCCCTCGAAAGATACGCAGTATTTT. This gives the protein CASSLAGGPSKDTQYF.

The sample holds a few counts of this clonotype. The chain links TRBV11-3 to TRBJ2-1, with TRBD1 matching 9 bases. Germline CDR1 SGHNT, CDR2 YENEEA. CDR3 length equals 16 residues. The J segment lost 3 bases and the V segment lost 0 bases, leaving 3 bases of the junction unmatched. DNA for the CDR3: TGTGCCAGCAGCTTAGACGGGACAGGGATCTACAATGAGCAGTTCTTC. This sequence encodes CASSLDGTGIYNEQFF.

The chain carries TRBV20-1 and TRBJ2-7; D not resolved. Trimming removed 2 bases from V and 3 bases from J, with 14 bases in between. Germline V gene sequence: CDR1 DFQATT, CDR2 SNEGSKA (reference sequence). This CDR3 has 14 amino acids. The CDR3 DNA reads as TGCAGTGCTAGACCCGGAGATAGGGTCTACGAGCAGTACTTC. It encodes CSARPGDRVYEQYF.